This record looks at one T cell receptor (beta chain) sequence and its context. Its specificity is not known. This sample is part of a study of T-cell memory formation after mild COVID-19. Regarding the study as a whole: Of the contracting clones, CD4+ ones lay mainly in CM and EM, and CD8+ ones in EMRA. Some SARS-CoV-2-responding clones were already detected in memory before infection. Nothing showed for sure that second-wave clones peaking on day 37 were SARS-CoV-2 specific.

This CDR3 has 15 residues. V lost 0 bases, J lost 8 bases, and 13 bases lay in between. Looked up from germline, CDR1 is LNHNV and CDR2 is YYDKDF (reference sequence). The TCR alpha and TCR beta cDNA libraries, bearing sample barcodes and UMIs, were generated by 5'RACE using constant-segment primers. TCRdb analysed the 5' RACE reads with MiXCR anew, one entry per CDR3 protein. Here the sample spans about 130,000 distinct CDR3 sequences, approximately 25% being singletons. The sequence was obtained from an adult woman who had mild COVID-19 (a few samples of this study predate the infection). Cell type and time point are not known. The sequencing sample was made of PBMCs or a T cell subset sorted from them (not recorded which). The chain links TRBV15 to TRBJ1-4, with unresolved D. CDR3 in amino acids: CATSRDGREGEKLFF. For the CDR3, the DNA is TGTGCCACCAGCAGAGATGGGCGTGAGGGCGAAAAACTGTTTTTT.